A selection of T cell receptor beta chains follows, all from one sample in a study of blood T cell repertoires in COVID-19. Sequencing used immunoSEQ multiplex PCR; TCRdb keeps in-frame clones, though not all of them. The sample holds about 100,000 clones, roughly 84% seen once. Sequenced sample: peripheral blood. These receptors were taken from a woman aged 55-69 years in a cohort sampled during active or convalescent COVID-19. The CDR3 runs from the conserved cysteine through the conserved F or W. Fields, in order: D gene, V gene, J gene, clone size, CDR3 DNA, CDR3 protein. The D gene is left open where the match is weak. Clone size is not always given. Where it is, it says once, few, many or a class for expanded clones.

d_gene: NA
v_gene: TRBV4-1
j_gene: TRBJ2-5
abundance: NA
CDR3nt: TGCGCCAGCAGCCGATGGTCCGGCGGGCAACGACCAGAGACCCTGTACTTC
CDR3aa: CASSRWSGGQRPETLYF

d_gene: NA
v_gene: TRBV25-1
j_gene: TRBJ2-2
abundance: NA
CDR3nt: TGTGCCATCATTTGCCCTAGGCAGGGAACTACCAACACCGGGGAGCTGTTTTTT
CDR3aa: CAIICPRQGTTNTGELFF

d_gene: NA
v_gene: TRBV28
j_gene: TRBJ2-4
abundance: NA
CDR3nt: TGTGCCAGCAGTTCCCCAACAGGAACCAAAAACATTCAGTACTTC
CDR3aa: CASSSPTGTKNIQYF

d_gene: NA
v_gene: TRBV9
j_gene: TRBJ2-7
abundance: NA
CDR3nt: TGTGCCAGCAGCGTAGCGGAGGGATCGAGGTTCGGGCAGTACTTC
CDR3aa: CASSVAEGSRFGQYF

d_gene: NA
v_gene: TRBV4-1
j_gene: TRBJ1-3
abundance: NA
CDR3nt: TGCGCCAGCAGCCGGTATCTAAACTCTGGAAACACCATATATTTT
CDR3aa: CASSRYLNSGNTIYF

d_gene: NA
v_gene: TRBV7-2
j_gene: TRBJ1-2
abundance: few
CDR3nt: TGTGCCAGCAGCGTAGGGGCGTCTAACTATGGCTACACCTTC
CDR3aa: CASSVGASNYGYTF

d_gene: TRBD1
v_gene: TRBV2
j_gene: TRBJ1-6
abundance: NA
CDR3nt: TGTGCCAGCAGGGACAGGAGCTCCTATAATTCACCCCTCCACTTT
CDR3aa: CASRDRSSYNSPLHF

d_gene: NA
v_gene: TRBV7-2
j_gene: TRBJ2-1
abundance: NA
CDR3nt: TGTGCCAGCAGCTTAGGGGGGGGCGGGAGTATCAACAATGAGCAGTTCTTC
CDR3aa: CASSLGGGGSINNEQFF

d_gene: TRBD2
v_gene: TRBV19
j_gene: TRBJ2-1
abundance: NA
CDR3nt: TGTGCCAGTAGTCGGACCCTAGCGGGATTCTACAATGAGCAGTTCTTC
CDR3aa: CASSRTLAGFYNEQFF

d_gene: TRBD2
v_gene: TRBV11-2
j_gene: TRBJ2-2
abundance: NA
CDR3nt: TGTGCCAGCAGCTTTTACGGGGGGACTAACACCGGGGAGCTGTTTTTT
CDR3aa: CASSFYGGTNTGELFF

d_gene: NA
v_gene: TRBV18
j_gene: TRBJ1-6
abundance: once
CDR3nt: TGTGCCAGCTCACCTTTCACATTCAATAATTCACCCCTCCACTTT
CDR3aa: CASSPFTFNNSPLHF

d_gene: TRBD1
v_gene: TRBV28
j_gene: TRBJ1-2
abundance: NA
CDR3nt: TGTGCCAGCAGTCTCCCGGGGGAAACAGGGGTCTATGGCTACACCTTC
CDR3aa: CASSLPGETGVYGYTF

d_gene: TRBD1
v_gene: TRBV3-1/TRBV3-2
j_gene: TRBJ2-2
abundance: NA
CDR3nt: TGTGCCAGCAGCCCATGGACAGGGGGCACCGGGGAGCTGTTTTTT
CDR3aa: CASSPWTGGTGELFF

d_gene: TRBD1
v_gene: TRBV20-1
j_gene: TRBJ1-1
abundance: few
CDR3nt: TGCAGTGCTGTACGGGACAGGGAAGCTTTCTTT
CDR3aa: CSAVRDREAFF

d_gene: TRBD1
v_gene: TRBV2
j_gene: TRBJ1-4
abundance: NA
CDR3nt: TGTGCCAGCAGAGACAGGGTGGGGGATGAAAAACTGTTTTTT
CDR3aa: CASRDRVGDEKLFF

d_gene: TRBD2
v_gene: TRBV5-1
j_gene: TRBJ2-5
abundance: NA
CDR3nt: TGCGCCAGCAGCTTGGCCAATCTAGCGGGGGGCCAGAAAGAGACCCAGTACTTC
CDR3aa: CASSLANLAGGQKETQYF

d_gene: NA
v_gene: TRBV7-6
j_gene: TRBJ1-1
abundance: NA
CDR3nt: TGTGCCAGCAGCTTAGGAGTCCCGGGGGGCGAGAACACTGAAGCTTTCTTT
CDR3aa: CASSLGVPGGENTEAFF

d_gene: TRBD1
v_gene: TRBV10-3
j_gene: TRBJ2-5
abundance: NA
CDR3nt: TGTGCCATCAGTGGGACAGGAGTTCAAGAGACCCAGTACTTC
CDR3aa: CAISGTGVQETQYF

d_gene: TRBD2
v_gene: TRBV3-1/TRBV3-2
j_gene: TRBJ2-3
abundance: once
CDR3nt: TGTGCCAGCAGCCTTAAAAGCGGGGGGACAGATACGCAGTATTTT
CDR3aa: CASSLKSGGTDTQYF

d_gene: NA
v_gene: TRBV6-1
j_gene: TRBJ1-3
abundance: NA
CDR3nt: TGTGCCAGCAGTGAAACCCCCAGGCACTCTGGAAACACCATATATTTT
CDR3aa: CASSETPRHSGNTIYF

d_gene: TRBD1
v_gene: TRBV6-5
j_gene: TRBJ1-2
abundance: NA
CDR3nt: TGTGCCAGCAGTTCCCGGACAGGCGGCGGCTACACCTTC
CDR3aa: CASSSRTGGGYTF

d_gene: NA
v_gene: TRBV12-3/TRBV12-4
j_gene: TRBJ1-2
abundance: NA
CDR3nt: TGTGCCAGCAGTTCCTCATCAGGGGCCGGCTACACCTTC
CDR3aa: CASSSSSGAGYTF

d_gene: TRBD2
v_gene: TRBV5-1
j_gene: TRBJ2-7
abundance: NA
CDR3nt: TGCGCCAGCAGCTTAACTAGCGGATCGAGCTACGAGCAGTACTTC
CDR3aa: CASSLTSGSSYEQYF

d_gene: TRBD2
v_gene: TRBV24-1
j_gene: TRBJ2-7
abundance: NA
CDR3nt: TGTGCCACCAGTGATCCCGCCGGGACTAGCGGCTACGAGCAGTACTTC
CDR3aa: CATSDPAGTSGYEQYF

d_gene: NA
v_gene: TRBV19
j_gene: TRBJ1-2
abundance: NA
CDR3nt: TGTGCCAGTAGTATTGTGCAGGGGAACTATGGCTACACCTTC
CDR3aa: CASSIVQGNYGYTF

d_gene: NA
v_gene: TRBV11-2
j_gene: TRBJ1-6
abundance: NA
CDR3nt: TGTGCCAGCAGCTTAGGGGGGGGAAATTCACCCCTCCACTTT
CDR3aa: CASSLGGGNSPLHF

d_gene: NA
v_gene: TRBV5-1
j_gene: TRBJ2-7
abundance: NA
CDR3nt: TGCGCCAGCAGCTTGGGACAGGTATTGGCCTACGAGCAGTACTTC
CDR3aa: CASSLGQVLAYEQYF

d_gene: NA
v_gene: TRBV14
j_gene: TRBJ2-1
abundance: NA
CDR3nt: TGTGCCAGCAGCCAAGGCCCGGGTATGAATGAGCAGTTCTTC
CDR3aa: CASSQGPGMNEQFF

d_gene: NA
v_gene: TRBV7-9
j_gene: TRBJ2-3
abundance: NA
CDR3nt: TGTGCCAGCAGCTTAATCCATCCGGGCACAGATACGCAGTATTTT
CDR3aa: CASSLIHPGTDTQYF

d_gene: NA
v_gene: TRBV20-1
j_gene: TRBJ2-5
abundance: NA
CDR3nt: TGCAGTGCTAGTGTATCCGGGAGCAAGGAGACCCAGTACTTC
CDR3aa: CSASVSGSKETQYF

d_gene: NA
v_gene: TRBV6-1
j_gene: TRBJ2-3
abundance: NA
CDR3nt: TGTGCCAGCAGTGCCTTTGCAGGGTCGGGCACAGATACGCAGTATTTT
CDR3aa: CASSAFAGSGTDTQYF

d_gene: NA
v_gene: TRBV15
j_gene: TRBJ1-1
abundance: NA
CDR3nt: TGTGCCACCAGCAACGGACAGATGAACACTGAAGCTTTCTTT
CDR3aa: CATSNGQMNTEAFF

d_gene: TRBD2
v_gene: TRBV4-1
j_gene: TRBJ2-2
abundance: NA
CDR3nt: TGCGCCAGCCGCAAAGGCCCGGGACTAGCGGAGAACACCGGGGAGCTGTTTTTT
CDR3aa: CASRKGPGLAENTGELFF

d_gene: NA
v_gene: TRBV30
j_gene: TRBJ2-4
abundance: NA
CDR3nt: TGTGCCTGGAGTCCTGAGGAGTTAGCCAAAAACATTCAGTACTTC
CDR3aa: CAWSPEELAKNIQYF

d_gene: TRBD2
v_gene: TRBV7-3
j_gene: TRBJ2-7
abundance: NA
CDR3nt: TGTGCCAGCAGCTTAACGCCACTAGCGGGCGCCTACGAGCAGTACTTC
CDR3aa: CASSLTPLAGAYEQYF

d_gene: NA
v_gene: TRBV27
j_gene: TRBJ2-3
abundance: NA
CDR3nt: TGTGCCAGCAGTTTGTATTTCGGGAGTACGCAGTATTTT
CDR3aa: CASSLYFGSTQYF

d_gene: TRBD1
v_gene: TRBV20-1
j_gene: TRBJ1-5
abundance: NA
CDR3nt: TGCAGTGCTAGTGACGGGACAGTGATTAGCAATCAGCCCCAGCATTTT
CDR3aa: CSASDGTVISNQPQHF

d_gene: TRBD1
v_gene: TRBV20-1
j_gene: TRBJ1-2
abundance: NA
CDR3nt: TGCAGTGCTAGTGGGGACAGCAACTATGGCTACACCTTC
CDR3aa: CSASGDSNYGYTF

d_gene: TRBD2
v_gene: TRBV20-1
j_gene: TRBJ2-7
abundance: once
CDR3nt: TGCAGTGGACGGGGGGTTGGCGAGCAGTACTTC
CDR3aa: CSGRGVGEQYF

d_gene: NA
v_gene: TRBV28
j_gene: TRBJ1-2
abundance: once
CDR3nt: TGTGCCAGCAGCCTGACAAAGAACTATGGCTACACCTTC
CDR3aa: CASSLTKNYGYTF

d_gene: NA
v_gene: TRBV10-2
j_gene: TRBJ1-3
abundance: NA
CDR3nt: TGCGCCAGCAGTGATACCGGGTTCAACTCTGGAAACACCATATATTTT
CDR3aa: CASSDTGFNSGNTIYF

d_gene: NA
v_gene: TRBV3-1/TRBV3-2
j_gene: TRBJ1-5
abundance: few
CDR3nt: TGTGCCAGCAGCTCAGTAGCTGGGAGCACTCAGCCCCAGCATTTT
CDR3aa: CASSSVAGSTQPQHF

d_gene: NA
v_gene: TRBV21-1
j_gene: TRBJ1-2
abundance: NA
CDR3nt: TGTGCCAGCAGCAAACCTGGCACAGGACCATATGGCTACACCTTC
CDR3aa: CASSKPGTGPYGYTF

d_gene: NA
v_gene: TRBV6-5
j_gene: TRBJ1-2
abundance: NA
CDR3nt: TGTGCCAGCAGTCCGGACAGCGGATATGGCTACACCTTC
CDR3aa: CASSPDSGYGYTF

d_gene: NA
v_gene: TRBV19
j_gene: TRBJ2-3
abundance: NA
CDR3nt: TGTGCCAGTAGTATAAACGGTGGCACAGATACGCAGTATTTT
CDR3aa: CASSINGGTDTQYF

d_gene: NA
v_gene: TRBV7-2
j_gene: TRBJ1-3
abundance: NA
CDR3nt: TGTGCCAGCAGCTTAAGGGCCGGGCAGGGCCAAAACACCATATATTTT
CDR3aa: CASSLRAGQGQNTIYF

d_gene: TRBD1
v_gene: TRBV19
j_gene: TRBJ1-1
abundance: few
CDR3nt: TGTGCCAGTAAGAGGGGGACAGCAAACATGAACACTGAAGCTTTCTTT
CDR3aa: CASKRGTANMNTEAFF

d_gene: NA
v_gene: TRBV9
j_gene: TRBJ2-1
abundance: NA
CDR3nt: TGTGCCAGCAGCTACTCGGAGCGGACCTCCTACAATGAGCAGTTCTTC
CDR3aa: CASSYSERTSYNEQFF

d_gene: TRBD1
v_gene: TRBV2
j_gene: TRBJ1-3
abundance: few
CDR3nt: TGTGCCAGCAGTGATCCAGGGGGGAACTCTGGAAACACCATATATTTT
CDR3aa: CASSDPGGNSGNTIYF

d_gene: TRBD1
v_gene: TRBV27
j_gene: TRBJ2-5
abundance: NA
CDR3nt: TGTGCCAGCAGTTTAATGGGACAGGGGGCTGTCGAGACCCAGTACTTC
CDR3aa: CASSLMGQGAVETQYF

d_gene: TRBD1
v_gene: TRBV9
j_gene: TRBJ1-1
abundance: NA
CDR3nt: TGTGCCAGCAGCGAAGGAGGGGGCTTCTCTGAAGCTTTCTTT
CDR3aa: CASSEGGGFSEAFF

d_gene: NA
v_gene: TRBV21-1
j_gene: TRBJ2-7
abundance: NA
CDR3nt: TGTGCCAGCAGAGGGACAGTTTACGAGCAGTACTTC
CDR3aa: CASRGTVYEQYF

d_gene: NA
v_gene: TRBV3-1/TRBV3-2
j_gene: TRBJ1-1
abundance: NA
CDR3nt: TGTGCCAGCAGCCAATCCTCCAGGGGTGAAGCTTTCTTT
CDR3aa: CASSQSSRGEAFF